Listed here is a single T cell receptor beta chain. These data are taken from a study of blood T cell repertoires in COVID-19. Study summary: Spain, Italy and the United States supplied samples that represented acute and convalescent COVID-19.

Profiling relied on immunoSEQ multiplex PCR, and the TCRdb table lists in-frame clones only, not all of them. The sample records some 270,000 clones, approximately 85% being singletons. V gave up 6 bases and J gave up 3 bases; unmatched junction bases: 6. The CDR3 consists of 15 residues. Germline V gene lookup returns CDR1 MNHEY and CDR2 SVGAGI. The chain is built from TRBV6-5 and TRBJ1-4; the match to TRBD1 covers 8 bases. This clonotype was sampled from a human donor with COVID-19, enrolled during active disease. The donor label of this sample is uncertain. Sequencing used peripheral blood. The CDR3: CASSLDRGANEKLFF. CDR3 nucleotides: TGTGCCAGCAGCCTTGACAGGGGCGCTAATGAAAAACTGTTTTTT.